This T cell receptor beta chain came from a study of T cells in Graves' hyperthyroidism and ophthalmopathy. Study-level results: Clonotypes that were expanded in thyroid above 0.001 mostly appeared in blood too. Ophthalmopathy was told apart from stable hyperthyroidism by a 13 V-J model.

Participants, patients aged 18 to 65, had newly diagnosed hyperthyroidism with a duration under 2 months. A few counts support this clonotype. Its target is not known. Authors of the study amplified TCR beta CDR3 regions from RNA transcripts. The HTBI set primed first-round TCR CDR3 RT-PCR. TCRdb independently ran MiXCR on the multiplex PCR reads; one entry per CDR3 protein. The repertoire holds roughly 200,000 distinct CDR3 sequences, with about a sixth as singletons. This sequence originates from a woman aged 45 to 65 with Graves' hyperthyroidism. The sequenced sample was blood.

The CDR3 region has the DNA TGTGCCAGCAGTGGCTACAGCTATGGCTACACCTTC. Residues: CASSGYSYGYTF. J is TRBJ1-2 and V is TRBV6-1; D is uncertain. Germline V gene data show CDR1 as MNHNS and CDR2 as SASEGT. The germline V and J ends were trimmed by 4 bases and 4 bases, with 7 bases remaining between them. The CDR3 covers 12 residues.